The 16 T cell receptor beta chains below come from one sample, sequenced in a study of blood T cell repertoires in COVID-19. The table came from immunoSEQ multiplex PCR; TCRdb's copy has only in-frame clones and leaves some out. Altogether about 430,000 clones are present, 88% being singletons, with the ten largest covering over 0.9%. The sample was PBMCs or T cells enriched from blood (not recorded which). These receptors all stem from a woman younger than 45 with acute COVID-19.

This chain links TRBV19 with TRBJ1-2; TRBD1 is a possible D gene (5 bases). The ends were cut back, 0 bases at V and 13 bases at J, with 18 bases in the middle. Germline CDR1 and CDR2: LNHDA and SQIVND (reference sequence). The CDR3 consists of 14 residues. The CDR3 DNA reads TGTGCCAGTAGTATAGAGGCGACAGAGGTCGCATCCACCTTC. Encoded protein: CASSIEATEVASTF.

The CDR3 is CSALAFGEQFF. The CDR3 region has the DNA TGCAGTGCCCTAGCCTTTGGTGAGCAGTTCTTC. The rearrangement uses TRBV20-1 and TRBJ2-1; D might be TRBD2 (5 bases). Germline loops: CDR1 DFQATT, CDR2 SNEGSKA (reference sequence). Trimming removed 6 bases at V and 9 bases at J, with 12 bases between. The CDR3 covers 11 residues.

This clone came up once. This CDR3 is CASSQVAGERETQYF. The CDR3 DNA is TGTGCCAGCAGCCAAGTGGCTGGGGAGCGAGAGACCCAGTACTTC. V and J are TRBV4-2 and TRBJ2-5; D might be TRBD2 (5 bases). V was pared by 1 base and J by 4 bases, with 13 bases between. CDR3 length equals 15 residues. Germline V CDR1 and CDR2: LGHNA, YNFKEQ.

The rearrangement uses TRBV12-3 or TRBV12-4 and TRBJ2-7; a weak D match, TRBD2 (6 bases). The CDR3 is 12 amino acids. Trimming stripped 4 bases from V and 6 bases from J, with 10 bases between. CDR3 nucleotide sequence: TGTGCCAGCAGTTCCTCCGGGGGCGAGCAGTACTTC. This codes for CASSSSGGEQYF.

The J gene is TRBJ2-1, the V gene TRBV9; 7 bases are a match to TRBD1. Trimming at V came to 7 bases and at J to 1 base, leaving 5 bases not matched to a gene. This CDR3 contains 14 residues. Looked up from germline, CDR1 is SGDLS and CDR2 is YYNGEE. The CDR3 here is CASGRDRSYNEQFF. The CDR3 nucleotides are TGTGCCAGCGGACGGGACAGATCCTACAATGAGCAGTTCTTC.

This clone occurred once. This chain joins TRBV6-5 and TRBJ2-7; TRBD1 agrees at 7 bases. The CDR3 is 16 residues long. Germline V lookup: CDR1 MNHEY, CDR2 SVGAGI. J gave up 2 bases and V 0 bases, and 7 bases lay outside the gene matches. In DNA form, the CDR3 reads TGTGCCAGCAGTTACTCGCACCACAGGGGTCCCTACGAGCAGTACTTC. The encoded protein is CASSYSHHRGPYEQYF.

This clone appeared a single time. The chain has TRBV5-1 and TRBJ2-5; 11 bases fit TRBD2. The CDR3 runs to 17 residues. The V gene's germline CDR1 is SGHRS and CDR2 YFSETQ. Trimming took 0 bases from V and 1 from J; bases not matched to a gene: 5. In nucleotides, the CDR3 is TGCGCCAGCAGCTTGGGTCTAGCGGGGGGACCCCAAGAGACCCAGTACTTC. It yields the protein CASSLGLAGGPQETQYF.

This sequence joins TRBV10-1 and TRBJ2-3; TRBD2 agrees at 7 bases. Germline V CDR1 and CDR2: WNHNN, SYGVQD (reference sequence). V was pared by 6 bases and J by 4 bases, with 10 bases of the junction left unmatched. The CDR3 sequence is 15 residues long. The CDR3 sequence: CASSSIGLEADTQYF. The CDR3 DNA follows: TGCGCCAGCAGCTCCATCGGACTAGAAGCAGATACGCAGTATTTT.

CDR3 in DNA: TGTGCCATCAGTGAGTCACGACCGGGACAGGGGTTAACTGAAGCTTTCTTT. Translating gives CAISESRPGQGLTEAFF. The chain links TRBV10-3 to TRBJ1-1; TRBD1 agrees at 10 bases. Per germline, CDR1 ENHRY and CDR2 SYGVKD. CDR3 size: 17 residues. J lost 5 bases, V lost 0 bases, and 9 bases had no gene match.

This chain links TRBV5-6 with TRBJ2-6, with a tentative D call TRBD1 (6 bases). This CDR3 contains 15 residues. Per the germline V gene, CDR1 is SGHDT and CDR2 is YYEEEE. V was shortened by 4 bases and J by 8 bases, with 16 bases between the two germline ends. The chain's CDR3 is CASSHEGVGPNVLTF. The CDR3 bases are TGTGCCAGCAGCCATGAGGGGGTGGGACCCAACGTCCTGACTTTC.

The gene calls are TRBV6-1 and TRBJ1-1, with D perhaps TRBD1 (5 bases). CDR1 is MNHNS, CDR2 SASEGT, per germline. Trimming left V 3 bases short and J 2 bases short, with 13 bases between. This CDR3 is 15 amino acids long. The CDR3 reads CASSDEGRGNTEAFF. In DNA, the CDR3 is TGTGCCAGCAGTGATGAGGGGAGGGGAAACACTGAAGCTTTCTTT.

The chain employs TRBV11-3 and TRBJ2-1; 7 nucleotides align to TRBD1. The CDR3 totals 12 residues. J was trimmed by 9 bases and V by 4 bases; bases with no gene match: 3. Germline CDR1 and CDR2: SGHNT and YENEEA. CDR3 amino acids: CASSSTGFEQFF. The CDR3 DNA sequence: TGTGCCAGCAGCTCGACAGGGTTTGAGCAGTTCTTC.

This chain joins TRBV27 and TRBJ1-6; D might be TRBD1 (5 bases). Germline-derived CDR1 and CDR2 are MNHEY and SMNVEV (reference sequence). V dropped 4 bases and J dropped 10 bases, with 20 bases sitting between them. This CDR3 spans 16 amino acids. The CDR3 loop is CASSSLRWQGGSPLHF. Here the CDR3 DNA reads TGTGCCAGCAGTTCCCTGCGTTGGCAGGGCGGATCACCCCTCCACTTT.

DNA for the CDR3: TGCGCCAGCAGCTACCTATCCGGGACTGAAGCTTTCTTT. It translates to CASSYLSGTEAFF. This chain links TRBV5-1 with TRBJ1-1; no definite D call. This CDR3 is 13 amino acids long. The V gene's germline CDR1 is SGHRS and CDR2 YFSETQ. Trimming removed 3 bases from V and 5 bases from J, with 11 bases in between.

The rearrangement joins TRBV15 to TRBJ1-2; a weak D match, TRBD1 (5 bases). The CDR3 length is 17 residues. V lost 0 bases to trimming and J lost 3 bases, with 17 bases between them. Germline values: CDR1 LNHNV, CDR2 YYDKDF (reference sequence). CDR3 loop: CATSREHWAGKDYGYTF. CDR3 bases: TGTGCCACCAGCAGAGAGCATTGGGCAGGGAAGGACTATGGCTACACCTTC. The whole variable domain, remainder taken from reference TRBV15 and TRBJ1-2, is DAMVIQNPRYQVTQFGKPVTLSCSQTLNHNVMYWYQQKSSQAPKLLFHYYDKDFNNEADTPDNFQSRRPNTSFCFLDIRSPGLGDTAMYLCATSREHWAGKDYGYTFGSGTRLTVV.

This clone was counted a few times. CDR3 coding DNA: TGTGCCAGCTCCGGGACTGTGGAGATGCGATACGAGCAGTACTTC. Residues: CASSGTVEMRYEQYF. This chain connects TRBV6-5 to TRBJ2-7; D perhaps matches TRBD2 (6 bases). Germline V gene sequence: CDR1 MNHEY, CDR2 SVGAGI. V lost 8 bases and J 4 bases, leaving 21 bases between the germline ends. The CDR3 runs to 15 residues.